A selection of T cell receptor beta chains follows, all from one sample in a study of T cell repertoires in cytomegalovirus infection. No antigen has been identified for these receptors. MiXCR, run by TCRdb on the reads, gives a single entry per CDR3 protein. The sample includes roughly 860,000 distinct CDR3 sequences, about 31% of them seen just once. The sequencing used cultured CD8+ T cells from PBMCs, collected from culture after CMV antigen stimulation. All receptors derive from a human donor in good health (CMV status not recorded). Some clones in this sample may be carry-over from other donors' samples. CDR3s include the opening cysteine and the closing phenylalanine or tryptophan. Each record gives: D gene, clone size, J gene, V gene, CDR3 DNA, CDR3 protein. D genes are given only for firm matches. Clone sizes are given selectively: once, few, many, or a class where the clone is expanded.

D: TRBD2; size: -; J: TRBJ2-1; V: TRBV2; DNA: TGTGCCATCGGGGGGTATGAGCAGTTCTTC; CDR3: CAIGGYEQFF
D: -; size: many; J: TRBJ1-1; V: TRBV7-2; DNA: TGTGCCCAGCCCGAGGGTGGCACTGAAGCTTTCTTT; CDR3: CAQPEGGTEAFF
D: TRBD1; size: -; J: TRBJ1-2; V: TRBV13; DNA: TGTGCCAGCAGCTCGGCCGGTCTCACGGCAGGGGGCCACTTCCTCTATGGCTACACCTTC; CDR3: CASSSAGLTAGGHFLYGYTF
D: -; size: many; J: TRBJ1-5; V: TRBV7-8; DNA: TGTGCCAGCAGCTTATTGCCAGAACCTTTCAATCAGCCCCAGCATTTT; CDR3: CASSLLPEPFNQPQHF
D: -; size: once; J: TRBJ2-1; V: TRBV19; DNA: TGTGCCAGTAGTATAAGCGACGGGGACAACAATGAGCAGTTCTTC; CDR3: CASSISDGDNNEQFF
D: TRBD1; size: few; J: TRBJ2-7; V: TRBV7-8; DNA: TGTGCCAGCAGTTCACCGGGACAGGACCCCTACGAGCAGTACTTC; CDR3: CASSSPGQDPYEQYF
D: -; size: -; J: TRBJ2-1; V: TRBV20-1; DNA: TGCAGTGCTAGAGGCGAATTGTCGGAGCAGTTCTTC; CDR3: CSARGELSEQFF
D: TRBD1; size: -; J: TRBJ1-2; V: TRBV28; DNA: TGTGCCAGCAGCCCTCCCGGGACAGGGTGGGGGCTCTATGGCTACACCTTC; CDR3: CASSPPGTGWGLYGYTF
D: TRBD1; size: -; J: TRBJ1-2; V: TRBV9; DNA: TGTGCCAGCAGCCTAGCGATACCCCAGGGGGCGGCTTATGGCTACACCTTC; CDR3: CASSLAIPQGAAYGYTF
D: -; size: few; J: TRBJ2-5; V: TRBV5-6; DNA: TGTGCCAGCAGTGGGGGGGGGGCAGGAGAGACCCAGTACTTC; CDR3: CASSGGGAGETQYF
D: -; size: -; J: TRBJ2-6; V: TRBV6-2/TRBV6-3; DNA: TGTGCCAGCAGTCCCTTTCGCGTATCTGGGGCCAACGTCCTGACTTTC; CDR3: CASSPFRVSGANVLTF
D: -; size: few; J: TRBJ2-7; V: TRBV7-9; DNA: TGTGCCAGCAGCTTAGTAGAGGCAACCTACGAGCAGTACTTC; CDR3: CASSLVEATYEQYF
D: TRBD1; size: -; J: TRBJ1-2; V: TRBV20-1; DNA: TGCAGTGCTAGAGCAAGGGGACAGGGAACCTATGGCTACACCTTC; CDR3: CSARARGQGTYGYTF
D: -; size: -; J: TRBJ1-4; V: TRBV7-3; DNA: TGTGCCAGCGAGGGGGGGCAGAATAATGAAAAACTGTTTTTT; CDR3: CASEGGQNNEKLFF
D: -; size: few; J: TRBJ1-1; V: TRBV19; DNA: TGTGCCAGTAGTATCCCGTTGGTTGAAGCTTTCTTT; CDR3: CASSIPLVEAFF
D: -; size: -; J: TRBJ2-6; V: TRBV9; DNA: TGTGCCAGCAGCGCGACAGAGACTCTGGGGGCCAACGTCCTGACTTTC; CDR3: CASSATETLGANVLTF
D: -; size: -; J: TRBJ1-1; V: TRBV9; DNA: TGTGCCAGCAGCGGGGTTCCGAACACTGAAGCTTTCTTT; CDR3: CASSGVPNTEAFF
D: -; size: -; J: TRBJ1-1; V: TRBV27; DNA: TGTGCCAGCAGTTTTCGGCAGGAGGGGACTGAAGCTTTCTTT; CDR3: CASSFRQEGTEAFF
D: -; size: -; J: TRBJ2-2; V: TRBV12-3/TRBV12-4; DNA: TGTGCCAGCAGCGGAACTGTGGGCACCGGGGAGCTGTTTTTT; CDR3: CASSGTVGTGELFF
D: TRBD1; size: -; J: TRBJ2-1; V: TRBV10-3; DNA: TGTGCCATCAGTGAGTTACAGGGGGCAATGGATGAGCAGTTCTTC; CDR3: CAISELQGAMDEQFF
D: TRBD2; size: few; J: TRBJ2-1; V: TRBV19; DNA: TGTGCCAGTAGTCCATGGACTAGCGGGGGGACTGAGCAGTTCTTC; CDR3: CASSPWTSGGTEQFF
D: TRBD1; size: -; J: TRBJ1-2; V: TRBV6-5; DNA: TGTGCCACACAGGGGGCGTTCTATGGCTACACCTTC; CDR3: CATQGAFYGYTF
D: -; size: few; J: TRBJ1-2; V: TRBV28; DNA: TGTGCCAGCAGCCCTCCGGGCTATCTGGTGAGCTACACCTTC; CDR3: CASSPPGYLVSYTF
D: -; size: -; J: TRBJ1-6; V: TRBV15; DNA: TGTGCCACCAGCAGAGATAAAGGGACCGGAGGGAATTCACCCCTCCACTTT; CDR3: CATSRDKGTGGNSPLHF
D: -; size: -; J: TRBJ2-1; V: TRBV27; DNA: TGTGCCAGCAGGGAACTTTACAATGAGCAGTTCTTC; CDR3: CASRELYNEQFF
D: -; size: -; J: TRBJ1-5; V: TRBV5-5; DNA: TGTGCCAGCAGCTGGGACGATAGCAATCAGCCCCAGCATTTT; CDR3: CASSWDDSNQPQHF
D: -; size: -; J: TRBJ2-1; V: TRBV20-1; DNA: TGCAGTGCTAGAGAAGTTGGCGGGCGAGGAAATGAGCAGTTCTTC; CDR3: CSAREVGGRGNEQFF
D: TRBD1; size: many; J: TRBJ1-5; V: TRBV6-5; DNA: TGTGCCAGCAGTTGGGACAGGGGAGGAGGGCAGCCCCAGCATTTT; CDR3: CASSWDRGGGQPQHF
D: -; size: -; J: TRBJ1-3; V: TRBV29-1; DNA: TGCAGCGCAATAGGGACCGATTCTGGAAACACCATATATTTT; CDR3: CSAIGTDSGNTIYF
D: -; size: -; J: TRBJ2-1; V: TRBV12-3/TRBV12-4; DNA: TGTGCCAGCAGTTTTATCGGGTTTCCTAGCGATGAGCAGTTCTTC; CDR3: CASSFIGFPSDEQFF
D: -; size: -; J: TRBJ2-1; V: TRBV6-2/TRBV6-3; DNA: TGTGCCAGCAGCCCCTCACAGGGACGGGGTGAGGATGAGCAGTTCTTC; CDR3: CASSPSQGRGEDEQFF
D: TRBD1; size: few; J: TRBJ2-3; V: TRBV6-2/TRBV6-3; DNA: TGTGCCAGCAGTTACCCGGGACAGGGATTTGGAGATACGCAGTATTTT; CDR3: CASSYPGQGFGDTQYF
D: TRBD2; size: few; J: TRBJ2-3; V: TRBV7-6; DNA: TGTGCCAGCAGCTTCGGACTAGAGGGTTCGGGAGATACGCAGTATTTT; CDR3: CASSFGLEGSGDTQYF
D: -; size: -; J: TRBJ2-3; V: TRBV9; DNA: TGTGCCAGCAGCGTGTTAGCCTCAGGCGCAGATACGCAGTATTTT; CDR3: CASSVLASGADTQYF
D: -; size: -; J: TRBJ2-1; V: TRBV6-6; DNA: TGTGCCAGCAGTTTTACTAGGGACCACAATGAGCAGTTCTTC; CDR3: CASSFTRDHNEQFF
D: -; size: -; J: TRBJ1-1; V: TRBV2; DNA: TGTGCCAGCATAGGTTTGAACACTGAAGCTTTCTTT; CDR3: CASIGLNTEAFF
D: TRBD2; size: -; J: TRBJ2-5; V: TRBV6-6; DNA: TGTGCCAGCAGTTACTTACTAGCGGGGGACCAAGAGACCCAGTACTTC; CDR3: CASSYLLAGDQETQYF
D: TRBD1; size: -; J: TRBJ2-1; V: TRBV6-1; DNA: TGTGCCAGCAGTAGTAGGGGGCCGTTCTTC; CDR3: CASSSRGPFF
D: -; size: -; J: TRBJ1-5; V: TRBV19; DNA: TGTGCCAGTAGTATGGGCAGGGTACCAAGGCCCCAGCATTTT; CDR3: CASSMGRVPRPQHF
D: -; size: few; J: TRBJ2-1; V: TRBV7-9; DNA: TGTGCCAGCAGCCACACCGCCCAAGCGAGGGTAACCTACAATGAGCAGTTCTTC; CDR3: CASSHTAQARVTYNEQFF
D: TRBD1; size: few; J: TRBJ2-1; V: TRBV7-3; DNA: TGTGCCAGCAGCAGGGGACAGGGGGCCCATGAGCAGTTCTTC; CDR3: CASSRGQGAHEQFF
D: -; size: few; J: TRBJ2-5; V: TRBV6-5; DNA: TGTGCCAGCAGGGGGACACCCAACTGGGAGACCCAGTACTTC; CDR3: CASRGTPNWETQYF
D: TRBD2; size: -; J: TRBJ2-1; V: TRBV7-9; DNA: TGTGCCAGCAGCCGTGGGACTAGCGGGGGGGAAACGTCCTACAATGAGCAGTTCTTC; CDR3: CASSRGTSGGETSYNEQFF
D: -; size: few; J: TRBJ2-5; V: TRBV12-3/TRBV12-4; DNA: TGTGCCAGCAGCACCTCTTTAGGGGAAGAGACCCAGTACTTC; CDR3: CASSTSLGEETQYF
D: TRBD1; size: few; J: TRBJ2-4; V: TRBV24-1; DNA: TGTGCCACCTCCAAGGGACAGGGTACGGACATTCAGTACTTC; CDR3: CATSKGQGTDIQYF
D: -; size: -; J: TRBJ2-1; V: TRBV20-1; DNA: TGCAGTGCCCAAGACCGAGACTATAACAATGAGCAGTTCTTC; CDR3: CSAQDRDYNNEQFF
D: -; size: -; J: TRBJ1-2; V: TRBV6-5; DNA: TGTGCCAGCACCAACTCGAGAGGGAACTATGGCTACACCTTC; CDR3: CASTNSRGNYGYTF
D: -; size: few; J: TRBJ2-5; V: TRBV24-1; DNA: TGTGCCACCAGTGATTGGGGAGGAGGAGAGACCCAGTACTTC; CDR3: CATSDWGGGETQYF
D: -; size: -; J: TRBJ1-2; V: TRBV29-1; DNA: TGCAGCGTTGGGAGAGACTATGGCTACACCTTC; CDR3: CSVGRDYGYTF
D: -; size: many; J: TRBJ1-5; V: TRBV7-2; DNA: TGTGCCAGCAGCTTAGATCTGGCGGGGCCCAATCAGCCCCAGCATTTT; CDR3: CASSLDLAGPNQPQHF
D: -; size: few; J: TRBJ2-5; V: TRBV7-9; DNA: TGTGCCAGCATATTAACAGGGCCGGAGACCCAGTACTTC; CDR3: CASILTGPETQYF
D: -; size: -; J: TRBJ1-4; V: TRBV6-6; DNA: TGTGCCAGCAGTCACCTGGACAGTCACAATAATGAAAAACTGTCTTTT; CDR3: CASSHLDSHNNEKLSF